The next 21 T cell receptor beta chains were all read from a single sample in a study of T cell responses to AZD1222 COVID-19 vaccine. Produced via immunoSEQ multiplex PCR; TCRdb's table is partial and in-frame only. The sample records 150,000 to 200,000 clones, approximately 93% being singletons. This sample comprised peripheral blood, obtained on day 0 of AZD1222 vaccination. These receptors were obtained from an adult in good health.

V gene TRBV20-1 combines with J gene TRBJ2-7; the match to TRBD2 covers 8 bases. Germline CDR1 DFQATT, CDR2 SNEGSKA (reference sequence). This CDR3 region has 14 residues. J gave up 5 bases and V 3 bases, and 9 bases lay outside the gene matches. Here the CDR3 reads CSASAPAGGDEQYF. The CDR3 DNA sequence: TGCAGTGCTAGTGCACCGGCGGGAGGCGACGAGCAGTACTTC.

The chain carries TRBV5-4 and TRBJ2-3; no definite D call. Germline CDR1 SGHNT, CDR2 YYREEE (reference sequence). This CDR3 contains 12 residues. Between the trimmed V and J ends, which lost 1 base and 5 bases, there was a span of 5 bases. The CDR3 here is CASSLLEDTQYF. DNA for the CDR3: TGTGCCAGCAGCTTGTTGGAAGATACGCAGTATTTT.

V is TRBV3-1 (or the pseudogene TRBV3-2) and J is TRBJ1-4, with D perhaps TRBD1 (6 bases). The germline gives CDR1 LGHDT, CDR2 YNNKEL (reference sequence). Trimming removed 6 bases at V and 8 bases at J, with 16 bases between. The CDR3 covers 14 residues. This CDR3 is CASSARDTGEKLFF. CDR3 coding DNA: TGTGCCAGCAGTGCCCGGGACACGGGGGAAAAACTGTTTTTT.

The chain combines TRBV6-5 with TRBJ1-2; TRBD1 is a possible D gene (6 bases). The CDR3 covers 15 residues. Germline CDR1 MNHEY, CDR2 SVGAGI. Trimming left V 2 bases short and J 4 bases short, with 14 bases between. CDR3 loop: CASSYGGAAGYGYTF. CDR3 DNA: TGTGCCAGCAGTTACGGGGGGGCCGCGGGCTATGGCTACACCTTC.

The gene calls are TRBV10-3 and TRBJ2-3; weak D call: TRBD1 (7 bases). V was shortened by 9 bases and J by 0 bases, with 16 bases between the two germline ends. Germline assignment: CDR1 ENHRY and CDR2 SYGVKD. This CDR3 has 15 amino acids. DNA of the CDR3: TGTGCCATGAGCAGGGGGGCAAGTAGCACAGATACGCAGTATTTT. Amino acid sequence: CAMSRGASSTDTQYF.

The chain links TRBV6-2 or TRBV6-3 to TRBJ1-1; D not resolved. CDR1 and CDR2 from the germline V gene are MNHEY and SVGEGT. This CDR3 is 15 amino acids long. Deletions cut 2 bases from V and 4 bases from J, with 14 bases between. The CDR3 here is CASSYVGGPSTEAFF. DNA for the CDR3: TGTGCCAGCAGTTACGTCGGTGGCCCGAGCACTGAAGCTTTCTTT.

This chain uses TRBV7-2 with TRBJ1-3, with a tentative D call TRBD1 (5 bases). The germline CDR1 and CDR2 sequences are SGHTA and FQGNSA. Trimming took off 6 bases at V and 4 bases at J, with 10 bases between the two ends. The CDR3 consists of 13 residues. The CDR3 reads CASRKDNGNTIYF. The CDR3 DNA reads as TGTGCCAGCAGAAAGGACAACGGAAACACCATATATTTT.

CDR3 in DNA: TGTGCCAGCAGCTCGCCGGACAGAAGGGGGCCCGGCTACACCTTC. This encodes CASSSPDRRGPGYTF. The rearrangement joins TRBV7-9 to TRBJ1-2; 7 positions agree with TRBD1. This CDR3 region has 15 residues. Germline-derived CDR1 and CDR2 are SEHNR and FQNEAQ (reference sequence). J gave up 8 bases and V 4 bases, and 13 bases lay outside the gene matches. The full variable domain, rest sourced from reference TRBV7-9 and TRBJ1-2, is DTGVSQNPRHKITKRGQNVTFRCDPISEHNRLYWYRQTLGQGPEFLTYFQNEAQLEKSRLLSDRFSAERPKGSFSTLEIQRTEQGDSAMYLCASSSPDRRGPGYTFGSGTRLTVV.

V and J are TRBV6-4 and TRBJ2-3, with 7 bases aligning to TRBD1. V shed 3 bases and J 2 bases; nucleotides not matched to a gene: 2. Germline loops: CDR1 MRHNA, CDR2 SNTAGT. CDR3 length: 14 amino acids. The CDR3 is CASSEQGITDTQYF. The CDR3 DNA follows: TGTGCCAGCAGTGAACAGGGGATCACAGATACGCAGTATTTT.

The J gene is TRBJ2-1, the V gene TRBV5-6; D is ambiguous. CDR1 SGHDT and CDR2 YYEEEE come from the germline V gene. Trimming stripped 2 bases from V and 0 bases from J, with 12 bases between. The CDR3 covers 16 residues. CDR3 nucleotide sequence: TGTGCCAGCAGCTTTATGGGGTTAAGCTCCTACAATGAGCAGTTCTTC. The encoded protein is CASSFMGLSSYNEQFF.

The CDR3 loop reads CASSQGDRGSYEQYF. DNA for the CDR3: TGTGCCAGCAGCCAAGGAGACAGGGGTTCCTACGAGCAGTACTTC. The rearrangement joins TRBV3-1 (or the pseudogene TRBV3-2) to TRBJ2-7; 8 positions agree with TRBD1. From germline, CDR1 is LGHDT and CDR2 YNNKEL (reference sequence). The length of the CDR3 is 15 residues. V gave up 1 base and J gave up 1 base; unmatched junction bases: 3.

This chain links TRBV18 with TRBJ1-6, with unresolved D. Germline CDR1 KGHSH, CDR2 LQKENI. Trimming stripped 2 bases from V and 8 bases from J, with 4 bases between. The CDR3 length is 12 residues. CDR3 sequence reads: CASSPGDSPLHF. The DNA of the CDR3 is TGTGCCAGCTCACCAGGGGATTCACCCCTCCACTTT.

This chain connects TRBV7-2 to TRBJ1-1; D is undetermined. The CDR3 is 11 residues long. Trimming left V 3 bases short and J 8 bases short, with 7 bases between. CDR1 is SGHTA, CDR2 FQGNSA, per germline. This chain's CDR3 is CASSFNSEAFF. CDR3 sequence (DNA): TGTGCCAGCAGCTTTAACAGCGAAGCTTTCTTT.

The CDR3 region is CASKIGGPHTGELFF. CDR3 DNA: TGTGCCAGTAAAATCGGCGGGCCCCACACCGGGGAGCTGTTTTTT. The chain is built from TRBV19 and TRBJ2-2, with a possible D match to TRBD2 (5 bases). This CDR3 has 15 amino acids. V shed 7 bases and J shed 3 bases, with 15 bases lying between them. Germline V gene lookup returns CDR1 LNHDA and CDR2 SQIVND (reference sequence).

This CDR3 is CASSRLVSSYNEQFF. In nucleotides, the CDR3 is TGTGCCAGCAGCCGATTAGTGAGCTCCTACAATGAGCAGTTCTTC. This chain joins TRBV13 and TRBJ2-1; no clear D. This CDR3 has 15 residues. Germline CDR1 reads PRHDT; CDR2 reads FYEKMQ (reference sequence). Trimming took off 5 bases at V and 0 bases at J, with 11 bases between the two ends.

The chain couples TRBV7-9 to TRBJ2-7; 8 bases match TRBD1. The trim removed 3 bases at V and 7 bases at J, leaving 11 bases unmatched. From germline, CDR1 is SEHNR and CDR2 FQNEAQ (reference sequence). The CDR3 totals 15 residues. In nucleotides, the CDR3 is TGTGCCAGCAGCTTGGGGACAGGCCAAACGGGGGAGCAGTACTTC. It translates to CASSLGTGQTGEQYF. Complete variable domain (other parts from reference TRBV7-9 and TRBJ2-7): DTGVSQNPRHKITKRGQNVTFRCDPISEHNRLYWYRQTLGQGPEFLTYFQNEAQLEKSRLLSDRFSAERPKGSFSTLEIQRTEQGDSAMYLCASSLGTGQTGEQYFGPGTRLTVT.

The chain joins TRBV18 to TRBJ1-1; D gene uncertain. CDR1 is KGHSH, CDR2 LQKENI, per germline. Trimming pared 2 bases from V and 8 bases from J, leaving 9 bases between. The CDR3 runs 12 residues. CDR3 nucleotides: TGTGCCAGCTCACCAACAAAGGAGGAAGCTTTCTTT. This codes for CASSPTKEEAFF.

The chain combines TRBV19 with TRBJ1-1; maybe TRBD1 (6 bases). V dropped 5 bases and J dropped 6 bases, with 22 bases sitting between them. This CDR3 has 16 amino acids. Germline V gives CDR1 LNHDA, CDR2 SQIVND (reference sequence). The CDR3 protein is CASSAGHYNPASEAFF. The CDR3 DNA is TGTGCCAGTAGTGCGGGACACTACAACCCCGCGTCTGAAGCTTTCTTT.

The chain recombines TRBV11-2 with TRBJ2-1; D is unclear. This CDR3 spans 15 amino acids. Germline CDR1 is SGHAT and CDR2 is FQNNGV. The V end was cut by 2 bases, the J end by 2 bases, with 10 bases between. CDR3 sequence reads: CASSLFEVAYNEQFF. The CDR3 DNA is TGTGCCAGCAGCTTATTTGAGGTTGCCTACAATGAGCAGTTCTTC.

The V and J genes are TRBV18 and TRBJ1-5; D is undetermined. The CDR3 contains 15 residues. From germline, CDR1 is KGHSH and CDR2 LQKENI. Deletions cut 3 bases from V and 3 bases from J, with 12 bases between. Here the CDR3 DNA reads TGTGCCAGCTCACCCGCTTCGGGGTTCAATCAGCCCCAGCATTTT. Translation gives CASSPASGFNQPQHF.

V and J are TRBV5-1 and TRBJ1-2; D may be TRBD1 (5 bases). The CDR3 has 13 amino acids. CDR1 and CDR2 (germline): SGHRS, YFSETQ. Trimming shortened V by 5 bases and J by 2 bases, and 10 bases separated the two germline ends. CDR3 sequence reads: CASRDNRNYGYTF. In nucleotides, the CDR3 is TGCGCCAGCAGGGACAACAGAAACTATGGCTACACCTTC.